This TCR beta chain was obtained from a study of a mutant IDH1 vaccine in newly diagnosed glioma. Study summary: Before enrollment, the patients had been treated with radiotherapy alone, temozolomide alone, or both together. Most of them had received both.

The table came from immunoSEQ multiplex PCR; TCRdb's copy has only in-frame clones and leaves some out. The sample has approximately 50,000 clones, about 82% seen once. Worth noting for this clone: What it binds is not known.

V gave up 4 bases and J gave up 7 bases; unmatched junction bases: 10. The length of the CDR3 is 15 residues. Germline V gene lookup returns CDR1 LNHDA and CDR2 SQIVND (reference sequence). Time point noted: week 35, safety follow-up. Vaccination used 300 ug of mutant IDH1 20-mer peptide per dose, with topical imiquimod. Specimen: PBMCs, collected from a glioma patient whose treatment included an IDH1 peptide vaccine. The chain couples TRBV19 to TRBJ1-5; 7 bases fit TRBD1. The clonotype originates from a man aged 40-55 years with glioma. The DNA of the CDR3 is TGTGCCAGTAGTACCCGACAGGGCCGCCGCCAGCCCCAGCATTTT. It codes for CASSTRQGRRQPQHF. The full variable domain, in which reference TRBV19 and TRBJ1-5 provide the parts outside the CDR3, is DGGITQSPKYLFRKEGQNVTLSCEQNLNHDAMYWYRQDPGQGLRLIYYSQIVNDFQKGDIAEGYSVSREKKESFPLTVTSAQKNPTAFYLCASSTRQGRRQPQHFGDGTRLSIL.